The 7 T cell receptor beta chains listed next were all sequenced from one sample in a study of T cell repertoires in cytomegalovirus infection. TCRdb re-analysed the reads in MiXCR, keeping a single row per CDR3 protein. In the table there are around 300,000 distinct CDR3 sequences, more than 8% of which are singletons. Material for sequencing was PBMCs. These receptors all come from a human donor in good health (CMV status not recorded). Some clones in this sample may be carry-over from other donors' samples.

This clonotype was seen ten or more times. The gene calls are TRBV7-2 and TRBJ2-7; 10 positions agree with TRBD1. Trimming removed 5 bases from V and 2 bases from J; junction bases left unmatched: 6. The CDR3 runs 15 residues. Germline loops: CDR1 SGHTA, CDR2 FQGNSA. Here the CDR3 DNA reads TGTGCCAGCAGCATCCGGGACAGGGGCCCCTACGAGCAGTACTTC. This codes for CASSIRDRGPYEQYF.

CDR3 DNA sequence: TGCAGCGTTGATTTGGGACAGGCCTACGAGCAGTACTTC. As protein: CSVDLGQAYEQYF. The chain employs TRBV29-1 and TRBJ2-7; 8 bases are a match to TRBD1. From germline, CDR1 is SQVTM and CDR2 ANQGSEA. The CDR3 is 13 amino acids. With V trimmed by 3 bases and J by 2 bases, 3 bases remained unmatched.

The chain has TRBV20-1 and TRBJ2-1, with 8 nucleotides matching TRBD2. Germline-derived CDR1 and CDR2 are DFQATT and SNEGSKA (reference sequence). The V segment lost 3 bases and the J segment 8 bases; nucleotides outside the gene matches: 12. This CDR3 has 15 residues. CDR3 in DNA: TGCAGTGCTAGGAGGCGGGAGGCCGTTCGGGATGAGCAGTTCTTC. Its protein product is CSARRREAVRDEQFF.

The chain links TRBV28 to TRBJ2-5, with 7 bases that match TRBD2. The CDR3 runs to 12 residues. J gave up 6 bases and V 5 bases, and 3 bases lay outside the gene matches. CDR1 and CDR2 from the germline V gene are MDHEN and SYDVKM. The CDR3 sequence is CASSGRGKTQYF. For the CDR3, the DNA is TGTGCCAGCAGTGGGAGGGGAAAGACCCAGTACTTC.

This clonotype was counted at least ten times. The CDR3 DNA sequence: TGTGCCAGCAGCTTAGTGTCGACTAGCGGGAGGAGATACGAGCAGTACTTC. This gives the protein CASSLVSTSGRRYEQYF. This rearrangement joins TRBV7-2 to TRBJ2-7, with 13 positions matching TRBD2. V lost 1 base to trimming and J lost 4 bases; unmatched junction nucleotides: 7. The CDR3 spans 17 residues. Looked up from germline, CDR1 is SGHTA and CDR2 is FQGNSA.

For this clonotype: Since a much larger clone is just one base distant, this may be a read error. The genes are TRBV12-3 or TRBV12-4 and TRBJ2-5, with 7 bases aligning to TRBD1. The junction had 14 bases not matched to a gene; V was cut back by 8 bases and J by 2 bases. CDR3 length: 16 residues. CDR3 amino acids: CASPQQGFGVQETQYF. The DNA of the CDR3 is TGTGCCAGCCCTCAACAGGGGTTTGGGGTACAAGAGACCCAGTACTTC.

Details on this clonotype: Since a much larger clone is just one base distant, this may be a read error. This chain uses TRBV6-1 with TRBJ2-1; D is ambiguous. The V gene lost 5 bases and the J gene lost 2 bases, with 13 bases spanning the gap. The CDR3 is 15 residues long. Germline CDR1 is MNHNS and CDR2 is SASEGT. CDR3 loop: CASSPYSDPYNEQFF. CDR3 in DNA: TGTGCCAGCAGTCCCTACTCAGATCCCTACAATGAGCAGTTCTTC.